This is a list of T cell receptor beta chains from one sample in a study of blood T cell repertoires in COVID-19. The assay was immunoSEQ multiplex PCR, and TCRdb's table has in-frame clones only and misses some. The table has more than 450,000 clones, about 90% seen once. Sequenced input: PBMCs or T cells enriched from blood (not recorded which). The receptors originated from a woman aged 18-29 years who had recovered from COVID-19. Each CDR3 is given with its conserved first and last residue. Fields, in order: D gene, V gene, J gene, CDR3 protein. The D gene is left open where the match is weak.

-	TRBV27	TRBJ1-2	CASSLSGGRYGYTF
TRBD2	TRBV7-9	TRBJ2-5	CASSLVLTSRETQYF
TRBD2	TRBV30	TRBJ2-2	CAWTSGGNTGELFF
TRBD1	TRBV5-5	TRBJ1-6	CASSLQGGYSPLHF
TRBD1	TRBV19	TRBJ1-5	CASQTGKSNQPQHF
TRBD1	TRBV5-6	TRBJ1-4	CASSLGTGSEKLFF
-	TRBV6-5	TRBJ1-5	CASSFTGPSNQPQHF
TRBD1	TRBV10-3	TRBJ2-6	CAISGDRAGANVLTF
TRBD1	TRBV6-1	TRBJ2-5	CASSDRQGVGGTQYF
TRBD1	TRBV30	TRBJ1-3	CAWGQGPGNTIYF
-	TRBV6-4	TRBJ2-3	CASSSHTIPARTDTQYF
-	TRBV18	TRBJ1-3	CASSGDSRISSSGNTIYF
-	TRBV30	TRBJ1-1	CARRQGQGEAFF
TRBD1	TRBV25-1	TRBJ1-2	CASSEFGQGMSADYGYTF
TRBD2	TRBV6-6	TRBJ2-1	CASKPGLGASNEQFF
-	TRBV12-3/TRBV12-4	TRBJ1-1	CASSVRGGTEAFF
TRBD1	TRBV10-1	TRBJ1-1	CASTQTGRIPTNTEAFF
-	TRBV25-1	TRBJ1-5	CASSASGLSNQPQHF
-	TRBV3-1/TRBV3-2	TRBJ2-2	CASSQERAGIAGELFF
TRBD1	TRBV28	TRBJ1-1	CASSSEGQEAAEAFF
-	TRBV21-1	TRBJ1-4	CASRGRTGGGDEKLFF
-	TRBV10-1	TRBJ2-2	CASSDSNTGELFF
-	TRBV27	TRBJ2-2	CASSYGGSDGELFF
-	TRBV21-1	TRBJ1-2	CASSKQRAPRVGFNYGYTF
TRBD2	TRBV6-2/TRBV6-3	TRBJ2-3	CASSSGLAPPDTQYF
-	TRBV2	TRBJ2-7	CASIGGAQLTYEQYF
TRBD1	TRBV5-1	TRBJ2-1	CASSSAGTGVLNEQFF
TRBD1	TRBV7-9	TRBJ1-2	CASSLEFMDRNGYTF
TRBD1	TRBV25-1	TRBJ1-4	CASSAWTGSEKLFF
-	TRBV1	TRBJ2-5	CTSSQAINREETQYF
TRBD1	TRBV5-1	TRBJ2-5	CASSHGTVQETQYF
TRBD1	TRBV18	TRBJ1-1	CASSPGQGYTFF
-	TRBV27	TRBJ2-5	CASSSGVVGETQYF
TRBD1	TRBV19	TRBJ1-2	CASSIGTGGFSGYTF
-	TRBV2	TRBJ1-3	CASSEGDSGNTIYF
-	TRBV27	TRBJ1-2	CASSETSQGPLYGYTF
TRBD1	TRBV28	TRBJ2-1	CASIFRDSGSLGANEQFF
TRBD1	TRBV3-1/TRBV3-2	TRBJ2-5	CASSRTGIQETQYF
-	TRBV2	TRBJ1-3	CASSEGGYTIYF
-	TRBV7-2	TRBJ2-7	CASSLELVGYEQYF